Below, 10 T cell receptor beta chains from the same sample are listed, as sequenced in a study of CD8+CD57+ T cells in acquired aplastic anemia. Previously, flow cytometry had revealed CD8+CD57+ cell expansion in the patients chosen for sequencing. Genomic DNA was employed as the template in profiling TCR beta VDJ and CDR3. TCRdb reprocessed the reads via MiXCR and lists one record per CDR3 protein. Of over 150,000 distinct CDR3 sequences listed, 40% to 55% are singletons. What was sequenced was sorted CD4+, CD8+, or CD8+CD57+ T cells (not recorded which) from PBMCs. Source of these receptors: a human donor with aplastic anemia.

This clonotype appeared a single time. The V gene is TRBV25-1, the J gene TRBJ2-1, with 13 bases fitting TRBD2. Looked up from germline, CDR1 is MGHDK and CDR2 is SYGVNS. With 6 bases clipped from V and 10 bases from J, the junction kept 9 bases outside the gene matches. CDR3 length: 15 amino acids. The CDR3: CASRVGLAGVGEQFF. The DNA for the CDR3 is TGTGCCAGCAGGGTAGGACTAGCGGGAGTCGGGGAGCAGTTCTTC.

This clonotype was counted many times. This rearrangement joins TRBV12-5 to TRBJ1-5, with TRBD1 matching over 11 bases. The length of the CDR3 is 16 residues. Looked up from germline, CDR1 is LGHNT and CDR2 is FRNRAP. The trim removed 6 bases at V and 0 bases at J, leaving 4 bases unmatched. CDR3 sequence: CASGHGQGASNQPQHF. The CDR3 DNA is TGTGCTAGTGGACATGGACAGGGGGCTAGCAATCAGCCCCAGCATTTT.

This clonotype was found a few times. The chain employs TRBV20-1 and TRBJ1-6; D remains ambiguous. The germline V gene encodes CDR1 DFQATT and CDR2 SNEGSKA (reference sequence). V was cut by 1 base and J by 6 bases, with 10 bases left in between. This CDR3 comprises 14 residues. DNA for the CDR3: TGCAGTGCTAGAGCGGGAAGTGGTAATTCACCCCTCCACTTT. Translating gives CSARAGSGNSPLHF.

The CDR3 DNA reads TGTGCCAGTAGTACCAGGGTCCTGGGGAACACTGAAGCTTTCTTT. Translated, it gives CASSTRVLGNTEAFF. The chain employs TRBV19 and TRBJ1-1; a possible D gene is TRBD1 (5 bases). The V gene's germline CDR1 is LNHDA and CDR2 SQIVND (reference sequence). The CDR3 covers 15 residues. The V and J ends lost 4 bases and 1 base respectively, with 13 bases between them. Complete variable domain (other parts from reference TRBV19 and TRBJ1-1): DGGITQSPKYLFRKEGQNVTLSCEQNLNHDAMYWYRQDPGQGLRLIYYSQIVNDFQKGDIAEGYSVSREKKESFPLTVTSAQKNPTAFYLCASSTRVLGNTEAFFGQGTRLTVV.

This clonotype was counted a single time. J is TRBJ2-7 and V is TRBV9, with a possible D match to TRBD1 (5 bases). The CDR3 totals 14 residues. The V gene's germline CDR1 is SGDLS and CDR2 YYNGEE. The V end was cut by 4 bases, the J end by 3 bases, with 14 bases between. This CDR3 is CASSLEQGGYEQYF. CDR3 in DNA: TGTGCCAGCAGCTTAGAGCAGGGTGGCTACGAGCAGTACTTC.

A remark on this clonotype: An end of the junction does not agree with germline; a read error may underlie this. V is TRBV4-2 and J is TRBJ1-2; TRBD1 matches 7 bases. The CDR3 runs to 16 residues. Germline-derived CDR1 and CDR2 are LGHNA and YNFKEQ. CDR3: CASSRQRQGRDYGYAF. Written as DNA, the CDR3 is TGTGCCAGCAGCCGGCAAAGACAGGGAAGGGACTATGGCTACGCCTTC.

The chain carries TRBV11-2 and TRBJ2-1, with TRBD1 matching 8 bases. This CDR3 has 15 residues. V lost 4 bases to trimming and J lost 3 bases; unmatched junction nucleotides: 5. The V gene's germline CDR1 is SGHAT and CDR2 FQNNGV. CDR3 coding DNA: TGTGCCAGCAGCTATGACAGGGGAAACTACAATGAGCAGTTCTTC. This translates into CASSYDRGNYNEQFF.

This chain joins TRBV20-1 and TRBJ2-7; 8 nucleotides agree with TRBD2. The CDR3 is 13 residues long. Trimming took 5 bases from V and 4 from J; bases not matched to a gene: 7. Germline V gene sequence: CDR1 DFQATT, CDR2 SNEGSKA (reference sequence). CDR3 residues: CSALQREKYEQYF. The CDR3 DNA reads as TGCAGTGCTCTTCAGCGGGAGAAGTACGAGCAGTACTTC.

This clonotype appeared many times. The chain links TRBV3-1 to TRBJ1-2; 9 nucleotides align to TRBD1. From germline, CDR1 is LGHDT and CDR2 YNNKEL (reference sequence). V gave up 4 bases and J gave up 8 bases; unmatched junction bases: 11. The CDR3 length is 15 residues. As DNA, the CDR3 is TGTGCCAGCAGCCTTCACAGGGGGCGGAAGAAGGGCTACACCTTC. The encoded protein is CASSLHRGRKKGYTF.

The chain is built from TRBV4-2 and TRBJ2-1, with 13 bases fitting TRBD2. Germline V CDR1 and CDR2: LGHNA, YNFKEQ. The length of the CDR3 is 19 residues. V was pared by 4 bases and J by 5 bases, with 14 bases of the junction left unmatched. For the CDR3, the DNA is TGTGCCAGCAGCCCGCGACTAGCGGGAGGATCACTAAGCCACAATGAGCAGTTCTTC. This sequence encodes CASSPRLAGGSLSHNEQFF.